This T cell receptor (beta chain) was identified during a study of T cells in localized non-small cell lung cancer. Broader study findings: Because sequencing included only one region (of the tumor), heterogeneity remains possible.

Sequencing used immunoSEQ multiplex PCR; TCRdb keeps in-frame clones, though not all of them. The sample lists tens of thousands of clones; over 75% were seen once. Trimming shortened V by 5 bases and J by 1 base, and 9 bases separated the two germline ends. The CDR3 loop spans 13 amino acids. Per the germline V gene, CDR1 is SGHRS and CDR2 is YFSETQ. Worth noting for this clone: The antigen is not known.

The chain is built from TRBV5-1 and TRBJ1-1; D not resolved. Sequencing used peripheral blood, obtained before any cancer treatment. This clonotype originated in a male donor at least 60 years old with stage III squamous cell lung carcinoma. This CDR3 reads CASRKLANTEAFF. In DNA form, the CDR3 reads TGCGCCAGCAGAAAGTTAGCGAACACTGAAGCTTTCTTT.